Each of the 21 T cell receptor beta chains below was sequenced from the same sample in a study of T cells in Graves' hyperthyroidism and ophthalmopathy. RNA transcripts gave rise to amplified TCR beta CDR3 regions. HTBI primers were employed in a first-round RT-PCR of the TCR CDR3. TCRdb processed the multiplex PCR reads anew with MiXCR; each CDR3 protein has one entry. The sample shows around 580,000 distinct CDR3 sequences, approximately 44% of them seen only once. Input material: peripheral blood or thyroid tissue (not recorded which). These receptors originate from a woman aged 18-29 years with Graves' hyperthyroidism.

This clonotype was seen many times. This sequence joins TRBV5-4 and TRBJ2-7; a possible D gene is TRBD2 (6 bases). The CDR3 has 16 amino acids. Germline values: CDR1 SGHNT, CDR2 YYREEE (reference sequence). Trimming took off 1 base at V and 5 bases at J, with 19 bases between the two ends. The CDR3 DNA sequence: TGTGCCAGCAGCTTGTCGGAGCCCGGGAGAGGCGACGAGCAGTACTTC. Protein sequence: CASSLSEPGRGDEQYF.

This clonotype was counted ten times or more. This chain links TRBV24-1 with TRBJ1-3; 9 bases agree with TRBD1. This CDR3 comprises 18 residues. With V trimmed by 3 bases and J by 2 bases, 10 bases remained unmatched. Germline-derived CDR1 and CDR2 are KGHDR and SFDVKD. The CDR3 nucleotides are TGTGCCACCAGTGATCGTCCTCGGGGGACAGGGCCTGGAAACACCATATATTTT. As protein: CATSDRPRGTGPGNTIYF.

V usage is TRBV9 and J usage is TRBJ1-2; D is undetermined. This CDR3 is 12 amino acids long. Germline CDR1 and CDR2: SGDLS and YYNGEE. V was pared by 3 bases and J by 8 bases, with 11 bases between. For the CDR3, the DNA is TGTGCCAGCAGCGCCACCCAGAGAGGCTACACCTTC. Translating it yields CASSATQRGYTF.

This clonotype was counted many times. V and J are TRBV6-4 and TRBJ2-7; 9 bases agree with TRBD1. The length of the CDR3 is 15 residues. The germline V gene has CDR1 MRHNA and CDR2 SNTAGT. The V gene end was trimmed by 4 bases and the J gene end by 2 bases; junction bases not matched to a gene: 6. The CDR3 sequence is CASSVKQGAPYEQYF. The CDR3 region has the DNA TGTGCCAGCAGTGTAAAACAGGGGGCACCCTACGAGCAGTACTTC.

The chain couples TRBV7-8 to TRBJ1-2; the D gene is possibly TRBD1 (5 bases). CDR1 is SGHVS and CDR2 is FQNEAQ in the germline V gene. The CDR3 runs to 16 residues. The ends were cut back, 5 bases at V and 4 bases at J, with 20 bases in the middle. In nucleotides, the CDR3 is TGTGCCAGCAGCATCTCCCAGCGGGGGTATAGCTATGGCTACACCTTC. Amino acid sequence: CASSISQRGYSYGYTF.

The sample holds many counts of this clonotype. The chain joins TRBV12-3 or TRBV12-4 to TRBJ2-5, with 12 bases that match TRBD2. J was trimmed by 4 bases and V by 2 bases; bases with no gene match: 2. The CDR3 totals 15 residues. Here the CDR3 DNA reads TGTGCCAGCAGTTTAAGGGGACTAGCGGGAGAGACCCAGTACTTC. Protein product: CASSLRGLAGETQYF.

The chain combines TRBV12-5 with TRBJ2-2; D call uncertain. V was clipped by 0 bases and J by 6 bases, with 29 bases between them. Germline CDR1 LGHNT, CDR2 FRNRAP. This CDR3 spans 21 amino acids. This CDR3 is CASGLVMIGALVGSLSGELFF. The CDR3 DNA is TGTGCTAGTGGTTTGGTAATGATTGGTGCGCTAGTAGGATCCTTATCCGGGGAGCTGTTTTTT. Looking up the rest from reference TRBV12-5 and TRBJ2-2 gives the full variable domain: DARVTQTPRHKVTEMGQEVTMRCQPILGHNTVFWYRQTMMQGLELLAYFRNRAPLDDSGMPKDRFSAEMPDATLATLKIQPSEPRDSAVYFCASGLVMIGALVGSLSGELFFGEGSRLTVL.

This clonotype showed up many times. The chain couples TRBV4-3 to TRBJ2-7; no clear D gene. This CDR3 is built from 14 residues. Deletions cut 0 bases from V and 6 bases from J, with 12 bases between. The V gene's germline CDR1 is LGHNA and CDR2 YSLEER. CDR3 in amino acids: CASSQDRAGPEQYF. The CDR3 region has the DNA TGCGCCAGCAGCCAAGATCGGGCAGGCCCCGAGCAGTACTTC.

This clonotype has ten or more counts. This chain joins TRBV6-6 and TRBJ1-1; the D gene is possibly TRBD1 (5 bases). CDR1 is MNHNY and CDR2 is SVGAGI in the germline V gene (reference sequence). Deletions cut 0 bases from V and 0 bases from J, with 8 bases between. The CDR3 contains 15 residues. In DNA, the CDR3 is TGTGCCAGCAGTTACTCGACAGCCTTGAACACTGAAGCTTTCTTT. It translates to CASSYSTALNTEAFF.

The chain joins TRBV9 to TRBJ1-5; no clear D gene. The CDR3 totals 10 residues. Between the trimmed V and J ends, which lost 4 bases and 9 bases, there was a span of 5 bases. The germline V gene encodes CDR1 SGDLS and CDR2 YYNGEE. CDR3 amino acids: CASSSGPQHF. The CDR3 bases are TGTGCCAGCAGCTCGGGGCCCCAGCATTTT.

This clonotype came up many times. The rearrangement joins TRBV7-9 to TRBJ2-7; D perhaps matches TRBD2 (5 bases). The germline CDR1 and CDR2 sequences are SEHNR and FQNEAQ (reference sequence). The CDR3 spans 16 residues. V was pared by 1 base and J by 2 bases, with 15 bases between. The CDR3 reads CASSLDIGDIAYEQYF. CDR3 DNA sequence: TGTGCCAGCAGCTTAGATATCGGGGATATCGCCTACGAGCAGTACTTC.

The chain has TRBV20-1 and TRBJ1-2, with D tentatively TRBD1 (6 bases). Germline CDR1 DFQATT, CDR2 SNEGSKA (reference sequence). V dropped 1 base and J dropped 4 bases, with 13 bases sitting between them. The CDR3 is 14 amino acids. The CDR3: CSARGAGEFYGYTF. The CDR3 coding sequence is TGCAGTGCTAGAGGGGCAGGGGAATTCTATGGCTACACCTTC.

This clonotype was recorded only once. CDR3 bases: TGTGCCAGCAGCCCGGGACTAGCGGTGGGCGAGGACACTGAAGCTTTCTTT. This gives the protein CASSPGLAVGEDTEAFF. This chain connects TRBV7-3 to TRBJ1-1, with a weak D call TRBD1 (5 bases). CDR3 length: 17 amino acids. Germline V gene data show CDR1 as SGHTA and CDR2 as FQGTGA. V gave up 5 bases and J gave up 3 bases, with 22 bases separating them.

This clonotype was seen ten or more times. The rearrangement uses TRBV6-1 and TRBJ1-1; a weak D match, TRBD1 (6 bases). There are 11 residues in the CDR3. With 8 bases removed from V and 3 bases from J, the gap between germline ends came to 7 bases. Per the germline V gene, CDR1 is MNHNS and CDR2 is SASEGT. The chain's CDR3 is CASHRDTEAFF. The CDR3 bases are TGTGCCAGCCACAGGGACACTGAAGCTTTCTTT.

The chain employs TRBV18 and TRBJ2-7; D may be TRBD1 (6 bases). Germline V gene sequence: CDR1 KGHSH, CDR2 LQKENI. The germline V and J ends were trimmed by 3 bases and 1 base, with 10 bases remaining between them. CDR3 length: 14 residues. The CDR3 here is CASSPFQGSYEQYF. CDR3 bases: TGTGCCAGCTCACCTTTCCAGGGGTCCTACGAGCAGTACTTC.

The chain carries TRBV10-3 and TRBJ1-5; 7 bases align to TRBD1. CDR1 is ENHRY, CDR2 SYGVKD, per germline. This CDR3 has 17 residues. Losses at the gene ends were 0 bases for V and 1 base for J; bases not matched to a gene: 6. CDR3 bases: TGTGCCATCAGTGAGTCCGGGCTGGGACAGAGCAATCAGCCCCAGCATTTT. Protein product: CAISESGLGQSNQPQHF.

This clonotype was seen repeatedly, ten times or more. This chain joins TRBV19 and TRBJ1-2, with TRBD1 matching over 7 bases. The CDR3 loop spans 14 amino acids. V was pared by 6 bases and J by 4 bases, with 8 bases of the junction left unmatched. Germline CDR1 reads LNHDA; CDR2 reads SQIVND (reference sequence). CDR3 sequence reads: CASSRQGEFYGYTF. The CDR3 nucleotides read TGTGCCAGTAGCAGACAGGGAGAATTCTATGGCTACACCTTC.

This clonotype was seen just once. The DNA of the CDR3 is TGCAGTGCTAGAGATTCAGCTAGCGGGAGGGTCGCGTTCTTC. The encoded protein is CSARDSASGRVAFF. The chain has TRBV20-1 and TRBJ2-1, with 12 bases fitting TRBD2. Unmatched junction bases numbered 9, after V lost 0 bases and J lost 15 bases. CDR1 is DFQATT, CDR2 SNEGSKA, per germline (reference sequence). This CDR3 spans 14 amino acids.

Concerning this clonotype: As the CDR3 is not closed by the conserved phenylalanine or tryptophan, this likely results from a read error. The limits of the CDR3 on the DNA are not certain, so only TCRdb's listed CDR3 is given. V gene TRBV7-2 combines with J gene TRBJ2-2. The CDR3 length equals 8 residues, ends included. The germline CDR1 and CDR2 sequences are SGHTA and FQGNSA. The CDR3 region is CASSLSFA.

This clonotype was seen many times. The chain couples TRBV24-1 to TRBJ2-5, with TRBD1 matching over 9 bases. This CDR3 has 15 residues. V dropped 4 bases and J dropped 7; count of bases not matched to a gene: 9. CDR1 is KGHDR and CDR2 is SFDVKD in the germline V gene. This CDR3 is CATSDHGQGRGTQYF. CDR3 DNA sequence: TGTGCCACCAGTGACCACGGACAGGGGAGGGGGACCCAGTACTTC.

Of note for this clonotype: At one boundary the junction diverges from the germline segment, which might be a read error. The chain uses TRBV2 and TRBJ1-1; D unresolved. This CDR3 is built from 14 residues. Per germline, CDR1 SNHLY and CDR2 FYNNEI. Here the CDR3 reads CACSDPRKNTEASF. The CDR3 bases are TGTGCCTGCAGTGACCCCAGGAAAAACACTGAAGCTTCCTTT. The whole variable domain, remainder taken from reference TRBV2 and TRBJ1-1, is EPEVTQTPSHQVTQMGQEVILRCVPISNHLYFYWYRQILGQKVEFLVSFYNNEISEKSEIFDDQFSVERPDGSNFTLKIRSTKLEDSAMYFCACSDPRKNTEASFGQGTRLTVV.